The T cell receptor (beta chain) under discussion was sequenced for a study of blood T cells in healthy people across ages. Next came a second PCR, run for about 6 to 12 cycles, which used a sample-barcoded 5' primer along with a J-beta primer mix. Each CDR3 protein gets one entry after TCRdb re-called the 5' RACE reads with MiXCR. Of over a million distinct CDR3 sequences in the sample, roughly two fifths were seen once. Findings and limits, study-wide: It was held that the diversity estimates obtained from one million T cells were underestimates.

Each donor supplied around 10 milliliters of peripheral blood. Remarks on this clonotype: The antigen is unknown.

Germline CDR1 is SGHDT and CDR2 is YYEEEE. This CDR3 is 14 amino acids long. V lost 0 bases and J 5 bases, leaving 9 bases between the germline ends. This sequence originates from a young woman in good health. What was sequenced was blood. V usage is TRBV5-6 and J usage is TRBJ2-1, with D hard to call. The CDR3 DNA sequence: TGTGCCAGCAGCTTGGGTATTAGGAACAATGAGCAGTTCTTC. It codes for CASSLGIRNNEQFF.